This T cell receptor beta chain was obtained from a study of T cells after yellow fever vaccination (dated by TCRdb to about 2019). Background on the whole study: Libraries from fractions with low cell numbers were prepared with the SMART-Seq v4 Ultra Low Input RNA kit. Bulk TCR alpha and beta repertoires were sequenced longitudinally to track T-cell clones before and after primary and booster YFV17D yellow fever vaccination. Two healthy male donors, one aged 18 to 30 and one aged 30 to 39 years, made up the cohort. Bulk PBMC replicates and cell subsets were isolated from blood drawn at multiple timepoints before and after both primary and secondary immunization.

V loses 5 bases of germline sequence and J loses 5 bases, and the interval between the two ends is 15 bases. Spanning cysteine to phenylalanine, the CDR3 consists of 14 amino acids. Solely the CDR3 DNA is kept, with 42 bases framed from the first base. The germline V gene gives CDR1 as SGHTA and CDR2 as FQGNSA. The intended sense of this specimen's treatment or condition label: live attenuated yellow fever vaccine strain. At every blood-draw timepoint, two biological replicates of bulk PBMCs were collected. PBMCs were isolated from peripheral blood using a standard Ficoll-Paque protocol. TriZol was used to extract RNA from bulk PBMCs, CD4 and CD8 fractions, and dextramer-positive and dextramer-negative fractions. TCR cDNA was synthesized by 5'RACE template switching, which introduced a universal primer site and unique molecular identifiers. Priming for cDNA synthesis came from both the TCR alpha and TCR beta constant segments. Library amplification involved two PCR steps, and the second step added sample barcodes and sequencing adapters. Sequencing of libraries was performed on Illumina HiSeq 2500 (2x100 bp) or NovaSeq (2x150 bp). Per the authors' processing: MIGEC was used to demultiplex reads and collapse the reads into UMI consensus sequences, and MiXCR was used for V(D)J alignment. Vaccine-responding clonotypes were defined with edgeR using replicate PBMC samples, requiring FDR below 0.01 and a log2 fold change above 5 up to day 15. Bulk clonotypes were assigned CD4 or CD8 identity according to which sequenced CD4 or CD8 repertoire held them at higher abundance. TCRdb applied fastp at Q25 and MiXCR to the public reads, then kept only in-frame beta chains. Records with the same CDR3 protein are collapsed into one entry carrying the most frequent genes and DNA. TCRdb's processing, not the authors' own work, is the source of the V and J calls. Counted in this sample were just under 600,000 distinct CDR3 sequences; about 13% of them appeared once. The top ten clonotypes cover over 11% of the sample.

Paper-wide results and their limitations: A small share of clonotypes was detected in both CD4 and CD8 compartments, with the overlap likely arising from convergent recombination. Computational filtering was needed because FACS-sorted repertoires could contain abundant contaminating clonotypes from the bulk population. Compared with the primary T-cell response, the secondary T-cell response was weaker but faster, peaking on day 5 rather than day 15. Only two donors were included in the study, so the extent to which the findings can be generalized is limited. After the booster, most clones that had expanded after primary vaccination were detected again (over 95% of CD4 and around nine tenths of CD8), suggesting broad maintenance of memory.

This clonotype showed up many times. Its antigen is currently not known. No much larger clone exists at a distance of one base, and base qualities are not known. This TCR was recovered from a man aged 30 to 39 who received the YFV17D yellow fever vaccine. This chain is built from TRBV7-2 and TRBJ2-5; the D segment may tentatively be TRBD1 or TRBD2, each giving 6 matched bases. Sequenced here: PBMCs, sampled on the day of the yellow fever booster vaccination. The CDR3 is CASSVPGAGETQYF. The nucleotide sequence reads TGTGCCAGCAGCGTTCCGGGGGCTGGGGAGACCCAGTACTTC.